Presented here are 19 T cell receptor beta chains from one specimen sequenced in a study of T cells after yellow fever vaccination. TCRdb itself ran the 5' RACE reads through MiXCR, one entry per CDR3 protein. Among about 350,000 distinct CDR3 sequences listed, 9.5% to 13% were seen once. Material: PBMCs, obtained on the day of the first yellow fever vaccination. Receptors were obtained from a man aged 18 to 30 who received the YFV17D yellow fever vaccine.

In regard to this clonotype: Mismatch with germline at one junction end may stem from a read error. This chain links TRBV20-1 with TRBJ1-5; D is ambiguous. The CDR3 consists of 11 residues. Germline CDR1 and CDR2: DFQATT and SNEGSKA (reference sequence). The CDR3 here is CSASRLQAQHF. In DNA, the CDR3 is TGCAGTGCTTCTAGACTTCAGGCCCAGCATTTT.

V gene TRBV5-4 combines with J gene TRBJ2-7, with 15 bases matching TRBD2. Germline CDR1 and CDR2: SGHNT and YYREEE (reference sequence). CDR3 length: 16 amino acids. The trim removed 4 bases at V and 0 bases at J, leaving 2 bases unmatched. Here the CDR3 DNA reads TGTGCCAGCAGCACGGGACTAGCGGGGGGCTCCTACGAGCAGTACTTC. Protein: CASSTGLAGGSYEQYF.

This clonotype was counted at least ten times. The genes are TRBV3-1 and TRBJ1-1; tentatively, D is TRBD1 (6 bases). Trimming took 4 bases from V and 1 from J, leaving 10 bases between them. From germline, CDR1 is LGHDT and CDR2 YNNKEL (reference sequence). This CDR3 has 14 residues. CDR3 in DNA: TGTGCCAGCAGCCGTGGAGGGGGGAACACTGAAGCTTTCTTT. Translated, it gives CASSRGGGNTEAFF.

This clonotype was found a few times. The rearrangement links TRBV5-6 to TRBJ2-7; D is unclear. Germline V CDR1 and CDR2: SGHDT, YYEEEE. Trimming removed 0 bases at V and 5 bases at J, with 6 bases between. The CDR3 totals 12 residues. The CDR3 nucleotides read TGTGCCAGCAGCTTGGTTTACCACGAGCAGTACTTC. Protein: CASSLVYHEQYF.

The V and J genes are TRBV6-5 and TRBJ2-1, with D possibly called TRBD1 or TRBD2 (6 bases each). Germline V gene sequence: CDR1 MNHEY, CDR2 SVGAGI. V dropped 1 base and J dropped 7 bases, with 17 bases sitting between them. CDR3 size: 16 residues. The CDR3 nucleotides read TGTGCCAGCAGTTACTTAACCGGGGGCTTGGAGAATGAGCAGTTCTTC. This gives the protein CASSYLTGGLENEQFF.

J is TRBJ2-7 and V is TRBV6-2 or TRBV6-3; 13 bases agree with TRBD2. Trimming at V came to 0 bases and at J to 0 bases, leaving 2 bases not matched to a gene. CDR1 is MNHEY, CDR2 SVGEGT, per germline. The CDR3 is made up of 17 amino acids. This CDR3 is CASSYSTSGGSSYEQYF. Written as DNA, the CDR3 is TGTGCCAGCAGTTACTCGACTAGCGGGGGGAGCTCCTACGAGCAGTACTTC.

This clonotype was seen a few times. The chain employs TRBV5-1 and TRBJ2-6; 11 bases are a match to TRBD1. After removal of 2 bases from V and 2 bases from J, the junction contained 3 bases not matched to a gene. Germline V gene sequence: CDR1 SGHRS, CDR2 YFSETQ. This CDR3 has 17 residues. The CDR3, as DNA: TGCGCCAGCAGCTTCGGGGACAGGGGGGCTGGGGCCAACGTCCTGACTTTC. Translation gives CASSFGDRGAGANVLTF. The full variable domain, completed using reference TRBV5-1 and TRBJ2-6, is KAGVTQTPRYLIKTRGQQVTLSCSPISGHRSVSWYQQTPGQGLQFLFEYFSETQRNKGNFPGRFSGRQFSNSRSEMNVSTLELGDSALYLCASSFGDRGAGANVLTFGAGSRLTVL.

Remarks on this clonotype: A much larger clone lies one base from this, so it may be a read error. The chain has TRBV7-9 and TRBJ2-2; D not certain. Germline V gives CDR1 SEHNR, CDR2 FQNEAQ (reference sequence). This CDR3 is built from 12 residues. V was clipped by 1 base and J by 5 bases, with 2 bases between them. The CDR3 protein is CASSLETGELFF. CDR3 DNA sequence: TGTGCCAGCAGCTTAGAAACCGGGGAGCTGTTTTTT.

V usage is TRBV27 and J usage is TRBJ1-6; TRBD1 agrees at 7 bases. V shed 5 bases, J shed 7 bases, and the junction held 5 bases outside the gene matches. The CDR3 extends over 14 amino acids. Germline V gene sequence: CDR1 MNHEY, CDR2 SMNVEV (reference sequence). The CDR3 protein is CASSLQGINSPLHF. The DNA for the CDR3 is TGTGCCAGCAGTCTACAGGGGATCAATTCACCCCTCCACTTT.

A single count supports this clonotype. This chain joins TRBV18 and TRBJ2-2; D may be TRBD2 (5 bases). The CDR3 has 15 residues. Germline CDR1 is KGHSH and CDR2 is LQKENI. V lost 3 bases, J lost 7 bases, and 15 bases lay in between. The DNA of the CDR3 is TGTGCCAGCTCACCCCGGACTGGCCAGATCGGGGAGCTGTTTTTT. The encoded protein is CASSPRTGQIGELFF. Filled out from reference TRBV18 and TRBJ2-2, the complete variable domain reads NAGVMQNPRHLVRRRGQEARLRCSPMKGHSHVYWYRQLPEEGLKFMVYLQKENIIDESGMPKERFSAEFPKEGPSILRIQQVVRGDSAAYFCASSPRTGQIGELFFGEGSRLTVL.

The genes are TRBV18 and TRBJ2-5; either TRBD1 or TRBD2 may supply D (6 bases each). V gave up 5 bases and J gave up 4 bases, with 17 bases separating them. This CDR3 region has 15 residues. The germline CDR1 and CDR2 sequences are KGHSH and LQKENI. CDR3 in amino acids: CASSGSRGAGETQYF. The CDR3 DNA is TGTGCCAGCTCAGGTTCGAGGGGGGCCGGAGAGACCCAGTACTTC. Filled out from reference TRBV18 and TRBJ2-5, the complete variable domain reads NAGVMQNPRHLVRRRGQEARLRCSPMKGHSHVYWYRQLPEEGLKFMVYLQKENIIDESGMPKERFSAEFPKEGPSILRIQQVVRGDSAAYFCASSGSRGAGETQYFGPGTRLLVL.

The CDR3: CASSGQRLGVTDTQYF. CDR3 nucleotides: TGTGCCAGCAGTGGGCAAAGGTTAGGGGTTACAGATACGCAGTATTTT. The rearrangement joins TRBV6-2 or TRBV6-3 to TRBJ2-3; maybe TRBD1 (5 bases). Germline CDR1 MNHEY, CDR2 SVGEGT. CDR3 length: 16 residues. V was cut by 5 bases and J by 3 bases, with 18 bases left in between.

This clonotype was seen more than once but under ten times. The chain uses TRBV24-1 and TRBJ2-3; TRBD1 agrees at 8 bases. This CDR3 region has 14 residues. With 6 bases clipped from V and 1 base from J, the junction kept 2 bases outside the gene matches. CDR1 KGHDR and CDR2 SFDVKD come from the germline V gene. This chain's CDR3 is CATSLGQGTDTQYF. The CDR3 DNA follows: TGTGCCACCAGTTTGGGACAGGGCACAGATACGCAGTATTTT.

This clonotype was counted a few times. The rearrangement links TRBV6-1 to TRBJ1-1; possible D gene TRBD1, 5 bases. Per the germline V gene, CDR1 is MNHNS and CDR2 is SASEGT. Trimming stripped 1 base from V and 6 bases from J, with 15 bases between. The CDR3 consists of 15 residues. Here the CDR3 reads CASSEEPGLRAEAFF. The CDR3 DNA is TGTGCCAGCAGTGAAGAGCCAGGGCTCAGGGCTGAAGCTTTCTTT.

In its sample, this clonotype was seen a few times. The CDR3 reads CASSSQLAYTEAFF. Here the CDR3 DNA reads TGTGCCAGCAGTTCCCAACTTGCTTACACTGAAGCTTTCTTT. The chain links TRBV7-2 to TRBJ1-1; unclear D gene. The V gene's germline CDR1 is SGHTA and CDR2 FQGNSA. V shed 6 bases and J shed 3 bases, with 14 bases lying between them. This CDR3 comprises 14 residues.

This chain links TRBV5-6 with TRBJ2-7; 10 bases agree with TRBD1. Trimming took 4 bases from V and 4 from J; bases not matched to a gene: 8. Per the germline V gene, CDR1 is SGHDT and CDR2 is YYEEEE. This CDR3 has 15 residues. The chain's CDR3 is CASSPLGDRGYEQYV. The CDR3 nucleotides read TGTGCCAGCAGCCCTCTAGGGGACAGGGGTTACGAGCAGTACGTC.

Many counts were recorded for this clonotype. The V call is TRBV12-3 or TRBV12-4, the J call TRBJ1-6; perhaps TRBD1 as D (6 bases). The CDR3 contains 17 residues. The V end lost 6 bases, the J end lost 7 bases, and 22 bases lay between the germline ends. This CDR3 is CASSPRGAPVTNSPLHF. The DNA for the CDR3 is TGTGCCAGCAGCCCTAGGGGGGCCCCAGTAACGAATTCACCCCTCCACTTT.

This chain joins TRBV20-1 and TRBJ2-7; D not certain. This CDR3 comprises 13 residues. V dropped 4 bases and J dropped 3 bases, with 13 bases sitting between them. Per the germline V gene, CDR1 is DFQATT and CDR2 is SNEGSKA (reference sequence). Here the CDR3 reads CSATTPRFYEQYF. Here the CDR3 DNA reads TGCAGTGCTACTACCCCGCGGTTCTACGAGCAGTACTTC.

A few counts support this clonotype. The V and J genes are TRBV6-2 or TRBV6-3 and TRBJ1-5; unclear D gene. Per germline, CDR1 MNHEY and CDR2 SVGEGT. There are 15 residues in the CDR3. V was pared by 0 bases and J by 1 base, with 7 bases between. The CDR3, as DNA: TGTGCCAGCAGTTACTCGACCCAGAGCAATCAGCCCCAGCATTTT. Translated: CASSYSTQSNQPQHF.